The T cell receptor (beta chain) under discussion was sequenced for a study of control samples from healthy donors and cancer patients (dated by TCRdb to about 2020). In regard to this clone: The antigen this receptor binds is unknown. No per-base quality is available; no much larger clone lies one base away.

V has 6 bases trimmed and J has 0 bases trimmed; junction bases matching no gene number 4. The CDR3 goes from the cysteine to the phenylalanine over 14 residues. Left in the record is the CDR3 DNA by itself, 42 bases read in frame from the first base. From the germline V gene, CDR1 is ENHRY and CDR2 is SYGVKD. Library preparation used the immunoSEQ multiplex PCR assay. TCRdb's version of the immuneACCESS table is confined to in-frame rearrangements and falls short of the full clone set. An unresolved V gene accounts for under half of the shortfall where checked; the remainder is of unknown origin. This sample comprises some 220,000 clones, around 94% of them detected only once. The top ten hold roughly 1.6% of the sample.

The rearrangement joined TRBV10-3 to TRBJ1-1, with 7 bases matching TRBD1. What was sequenced was blood. This receptor was obtained from a man aged 45-65 years in good health. For the CDR3, the sequence is CAISQTGMNTEAFF. The nucleotide sequence reads as follows: TGTGCCATCAGCCAGACAGGGATGAACACTGAAGCTTTCTTT.